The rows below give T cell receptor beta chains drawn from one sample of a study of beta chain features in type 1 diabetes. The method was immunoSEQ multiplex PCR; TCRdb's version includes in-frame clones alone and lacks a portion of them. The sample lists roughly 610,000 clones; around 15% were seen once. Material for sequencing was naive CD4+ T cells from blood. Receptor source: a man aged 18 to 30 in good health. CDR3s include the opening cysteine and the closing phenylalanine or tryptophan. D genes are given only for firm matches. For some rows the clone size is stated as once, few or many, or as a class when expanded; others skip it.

CDR3aa: CASSGRQGYEQYF
CDR3nt: TGTGCCAGCAGTGGCCGGCAGGGCTACGAGCAGTACTTC
v_gene: TRBV4-2
len: 13
abundance: few
d_gene: -
j_gene: TRBJ2-7

CDR3aa: CASSLGQYQETQYF
CDR3nt: TGTGCCAGCAGCTTGGGACAGTACCAAGAGACCCAGTACTTC
v_gene: TRBV5-6
len: 14
abundance: -
d_gene: -
j_gene: TRBJ2-5

CDR3aa: CSVVIAGTGGQPQHF
CDR3nt: TGCAGCGTTGTCATTGCCGGGACAGGGGGACAGCCCCAGCATTTT
v_gene: TRBV29-1
len: 15
abundance: few
d_gene: TRBD1
j_gene: TRBJ1-5

CDR3aa: CSVAPGTAYGGYTF
CDR3nt: TGCAGCGTTGCACCCGGGACAGCTTATGGAGGCTACACCTTC
v_gene: TRBV29-1
len: 14
abundance: few
d_gene: TRBD1
j_gene: TRBJ1-2

CDR3aa: CASSADVANEKLFF
CDR3nt: TGTGCCAGCAGCGCGGACGTTGCTAATGAAAAACTGTTTTTT
v_gene: TRBV9
len: 14
abundance: -
d_gene: -
j_gene: TRBJ1-4

CDR3aa: CATSRDRRQRGEGYTF
CDR3nt: TGTGCCACCAGCAGAGATCGGAGACAGCGGGGAGAAGGCTACACCTTC
v_gene: TRBV15
len: 16
abundance: -
d_gene: -
j_gene: TRBJ1-2

CDR3aa: CASTSAGASTDTQYF
CDR3nt: TGCGCCAGCACCTCTGCGGGAGCTAGCACAGATACGCAGTATTTT
v_gene: TRBV5-1
len: 15
abundance: -
d_gene: TRBD2
j_gene: TRBJ2-3

CDR3aa: CASSGPGGGNQPQHF
CDR3nt: TGTGCCAGCTCGGGGCCCGGAGGCGGCAATCAGCCCCAGCATTTT
v_gene: TRBV18
len: 15
abundance: -
d_gene: -
j_gene: TRBJ1-5

CDR3aa: CASSLKGPSTDTQYF
CDR3nt: TGTGCCAGCAGCCTGAAGGGACCCAGCACAGATACGCAGTATTTT
v_gene: TRBV7-2
len: 15
abundance: few
d_gene: -
j_gene: TRBJ2-3

CDR3aa: CASSPISGTGDYEQYF
CDR3nt: TGTGCCAGCTCACCCATTTCCGGGACAGGTGACTACGAGCAGTACTTC
v_gene: TRBV18
len: 16
abundance: few
d_gene: TRBD1
j_gene: TRBJ2-7

CDR3aa: CASSHKAGGTGELFF
CDR3nt: TGTGCCAGCAGCCACAAAGCGGGAGGAACCGGGGAGCTGTTTTTT
v_gene: TRBV27
len: 15
abundance: few
d_gene: TRBD2
j_gene: TRBJ2-2

CDR3aa: CASSPYPIRELQNTQYF
CDR3nt: TGTGCCAGCAGCCCCTACCCAATCCGGGAGCTTCAGAATACGCAGTATTTT
v_gene: TRBV7-9
len: 17
abundance: -
d_gene: -
j_gene: TRBJ2-3

CDR3aa: CAITSNRNGEKLFF
CDR3nt: TGTGCCATCACGTCGAACAGGAACGGCGAAAAACTGTTTTTT
v_gene: TRBV10-3
len: 14
abundance: few
d_gene: -
j_gene: TRBJ1-4

CDR3aa: CASSPINTEAFF
CDR3nt: TGTGCCAGCAGCCCGATAAACACTGAAGCTTTCTTT
v_gene: TRBV7-9
len: 12
abundance: few
d_gene: -
j_gene: TRBJ1-1

CDR3aa: CASSTGISNTEAFF
CDR3nt: TGTGCCAGCAGTACAGGAATTTCTAACACTGAAGCTTTCTTT
v_gene: TRBV28
len: 14
abundance: few
d_gene: -
j_gene: TRBJ1-1

CDR3aa: CASSQGGRGDNEQFF
CDR3nt: TGTGCCAGCAGCCAAGGCGGGAGAGGGGACAATGAGCAGTTCTTC
v_gene: TRBV28
len: 15
abundance: few
d_gene: TRBD2
j_gene: TRBJ2-1

CDR3aa: CASSIPRALGETQYF
CDR3nt: TGTGCCAGCAGCATACCGCGCGCGTTGGGAGAGACCCAGTACTTC
v_gene: TRBV7-2
len: 15
abundance: -
d_gene: -
j_gene: TRBJ2-5

CDR3aa: CASSPRTGAEEQYF
CDR3nt: TGTGCCAGCTCACCGAGGACAGGTGCCGAGGAGCAGTACTTC
v_gene: TRBV18
len: 14
abundance: few
d_gene: TRBD1
j_gene: TRBJ2-7

CDR3aa: CASSDSLLSGANVLTF
CDR3nt: TGTGCCAGCAGCGACAGCCTCCTCTCTGGGGCCAACGTCCTGACTTTC
v_gene: TRBV25-1
len: 16
abundance: -
d_gene: -
j_gene: TRBJ2-6

CDR3aa: CASSPHRGSSYEQYF
CDR3nt: TGTGCCAGCTCACCCCACAGGGGGAGCTCCTACGAGCAGTACTTC
v_gene: TRBV18
len: 15
abundance: -
d_gene: TRBD1
j_gene: TRBJ2-7

CDR3aa: CATSRDLEGGEQFF
CDR3nt: TGTGCCACCAGCAGAGATTTGGAAGGCGGTGAGCAGTTCTTC
v_gene: TRBV15
len: 14
abundance: -
d_gene: -
j_gene: TRBJ2-1

CDR3aa: CSVRDSGNTIYF
CDR3nt: TGCAGCGTTAGGGATTCTGGAAACACCATATATTTT
v_gene: TRBV29-1
len: 12
abundance: few
d_gene: -
j_gene: TRBJ1-3

CDR3aa: CASSLFGMNSPLHF
CDR3nt: TGCGCCAGCAGCTTGTTTGGCATGAATTCACCCCTCCACTTT
v_gene: TRBV5-1
len: 14
abundance: few
d_gene: -
j_gene: TRBJ1-6

CDR3aa: CASRQTGGNEQFF
CDR3nt: TGTGCCAGCAGACAAACAGGGGGCAATGAGCAGTTCTTC
v_gene: TRBV27
len: 13
abundance: -
d_gene: TRBD1
j_gene: TRBJ2-1